This T cell receptor beta chain was recovered during a study of shared clonotypes between healthy human individuals. Comment on this clone: Distinct nucleotide sequences in the sample also encode this CDR3.

Assay used: immunoSEQ multiplex PCR; TCRdb lists only in-frame clones, some missing. Of 2 million to 2.5 million clones listed, 93% are singletons. Healthy and HIV-negative, the adult donors had no recent acute infections or vaccinations. CDR3 length: 14 residues. Trimming stripped 0 bases from V and 4 bases from J, with 8 bases between. Germline CDR1 and CDR2: SGDLS and YYNGEE. This chain uses TRBV9 with TRBJ1-3; D unclear. The sample comprised naive CD4+ T cells from PBMCs. Sample subset: CD45RA+ positively selected. The TCR was taken from a man aged 18 to 30 in good health. Some clones in this sample may be carry-over from other donors' samples. For the CDR3, the DNA is TGTGCCAGCAGCGTAGGGGCAGCCGGAAACACCATATATTTT. Protein sequence: CASSVGAAGNTIYF.